The following is a TCR beta chain sequence with its context. Authors' analysis steps: Amplification of reference gene primers was used by the study to estimate nucleated cell counts. The assay was immunoSEQ multiplex PCR, and TCRdb's table has in-frame clones only and misses some. V and J calls and clone size are those listed in that table; D and trimming were worked out from the DNA. The top ten hold about 9% of the sample, which has 200,000 to 250,000 clones, just under 85% seen once. Germline-derived CDR1 and CDR2 are LGHDT and YNNKEL (reference sequence). This CDR3 region has 12 residues. This sample stems from a study of blood T cell repertoires in COVID-19. Whole-study context: Acute and convalescent COVID-19 samples came from the United States, Italy and Spain. Nucleic acid was either cDNA or gDNA, and it came from T cells, B-cell-depleted T cells, or PBMCs.

Source material: peripheral blood. This rearrangement joins TRBV3-1 (or the pseudogene TRBV3-2) to TRBJ2-7; weak D call: TRBD1 (6 bases). This clonotype originated in a man older than 75 with acute or convalescent COVID-19. The CDR3 spells CVGQGLAYEQYF. The CDR3 DNA reads TGTGTCGGTCAGGGGTTAGCCTACGAGCAGTACTTC.